The next 4 T cell receptor beta chains were all read from a single sample in a study of long-term antiretroviral therapy in people with HIV. The assay used was immunoSEQ (version v3.0), run at survey level. Generated by immunoSEQ multiplex PCR, the TCRdb table keeps only in-frame clones and is missing some. Found here are around 20,000 clones, more than 75% of them singletons; the top ten hold 3.3%. The specimen comprised unsorted PBMCs, sampled 2.6 years after starting antiretroviral therapy. Every receptor here comes from a woman between 50 and 59 years old with HIV.

The chain joins TRBV6-1 to TRBJ2-1; 8 bases match TRBD2. The length of the CDR3 is 14 residues. V was clipped by 0 bases and J by 10 bases; unmatched bases: 5. Germline assignment: CDR1 MNHNS and CDR2 SASEGT. CDR3 residues: CASSEAGLGREQFF. The CDR3 bases are TGTGCCAGCAGTGAAGCGGGACTAGGCAGGGAGCAGTTCTTC.

The rearrangement joins TRBV7-9 to TRBJ2-5, with D unclear. CDR3 size: 11 residues. Germline CDR1 and CDR2: SEHNR and FQNEAQ (reference sequence). Trimming pared 6 bases from V and 0 bases from J, leaving 2 bases between. The CDR3 reads CASSHQETQYF. The DNA for the CDR3 is TGTGCCAGCAGTCACCAAGAGACCCAGTACTTC.

V gene TRBV19 combines with J gene TRBJ2-1; weak D call: TRBD2 (5 bases). The V gene's germline CDR1 is LNHDA and CDR2 SQIVND (reference sequence). CDR3 size: 13 residues. Between the trimmed V and J ends, which lost 3 bases and 4 bases, there was a span of 7 bases. CDR3 DNA: TGTGCCAGTAGTATGCGGACTTACAATGAGCAGTTCTTC. It translates to CASSMRTYNEQFF.

The chain combines TRBV19 with TRBJ2-3, with 7 bases fitting TRBD2. Trimming removed 0 bases from V and 2 bases from J; junction bases left unmatched: 11. CDR3 length: 18 residues. Per the germline V gene, CDR1 is LNHDA and CDR2 is SQIVND (reference sequence). DNA for the CDR3: TGTGCCAGTAGTATAGAAATCGGAGGGAGGGCCTTCACAGATACGCAGTATTTT. This codes for CASSIEIGGRAFTDTQYF.